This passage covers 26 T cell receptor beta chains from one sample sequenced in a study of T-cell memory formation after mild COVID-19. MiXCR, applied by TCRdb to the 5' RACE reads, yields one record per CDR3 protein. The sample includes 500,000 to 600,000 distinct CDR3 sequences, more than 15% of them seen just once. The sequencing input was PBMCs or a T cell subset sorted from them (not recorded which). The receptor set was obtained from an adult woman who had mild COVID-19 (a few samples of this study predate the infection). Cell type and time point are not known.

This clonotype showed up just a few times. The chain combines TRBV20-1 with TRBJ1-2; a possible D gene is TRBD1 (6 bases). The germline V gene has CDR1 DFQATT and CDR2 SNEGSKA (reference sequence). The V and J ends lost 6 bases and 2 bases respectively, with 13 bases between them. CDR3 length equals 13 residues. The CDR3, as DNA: TGCAGTGCGAGACAGGACCCCAACTATGGCTACACCTTC. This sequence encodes CSARQDPNYGYTF.

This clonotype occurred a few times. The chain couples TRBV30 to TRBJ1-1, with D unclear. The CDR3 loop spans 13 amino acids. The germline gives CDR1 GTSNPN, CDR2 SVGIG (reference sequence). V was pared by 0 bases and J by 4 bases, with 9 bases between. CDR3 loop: CAWSVSGSTEAFF. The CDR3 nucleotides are TGTGCCTGGAGTGTATCCGGGAGCACTGAAGCTTTCTTT. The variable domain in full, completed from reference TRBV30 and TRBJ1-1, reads SQTIHQWPATLVQPVGSPLSLECTVEGTSNPNLYWYRQAAGRGLQLLFYSVGIGQISSEVPQNLSASRPQDRQFILSSKKLLLSDSGFYLCAWSVSGSTEAFFGQGTRLTVV.

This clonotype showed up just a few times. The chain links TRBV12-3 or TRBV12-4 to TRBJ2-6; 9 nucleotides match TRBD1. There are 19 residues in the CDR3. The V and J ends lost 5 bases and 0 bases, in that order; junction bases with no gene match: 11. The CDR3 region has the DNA TGTGCCAGCAGTCCCGGACAGGGGCTTACCTACTCTGGGGCCAACGTCCTGACTTTC. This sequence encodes CASSPGQGLTYSGANVLTF.

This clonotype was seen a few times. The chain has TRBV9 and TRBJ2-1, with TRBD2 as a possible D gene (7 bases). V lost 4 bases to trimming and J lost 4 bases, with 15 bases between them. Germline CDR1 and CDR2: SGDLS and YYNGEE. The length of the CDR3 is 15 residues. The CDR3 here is CASSTRGASYNEQFF. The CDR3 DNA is TGTGCCAGCAGCACCCGGGGGGCGAGTTACAATGAGCAGTTCTTC.

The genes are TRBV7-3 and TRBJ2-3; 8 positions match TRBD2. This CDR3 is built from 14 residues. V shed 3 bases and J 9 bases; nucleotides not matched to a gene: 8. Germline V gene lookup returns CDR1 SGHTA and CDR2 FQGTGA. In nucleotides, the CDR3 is TGTGCCAGCAGCTTGGAGCGGGAGTTCGACACGCAGTATTTT. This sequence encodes CASSLEREFDTQYF. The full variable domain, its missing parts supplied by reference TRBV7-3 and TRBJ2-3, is GAGVSQTPSNKVTEKGKYVELRCDPISGHTALYWYRQSLGQGPEFLIYFQGTGAADDSGLPNDRFFAVRPEGSVSTLKIQRTERGDSAVYLCASSLEREFDTQYFGPGTRLTVL.

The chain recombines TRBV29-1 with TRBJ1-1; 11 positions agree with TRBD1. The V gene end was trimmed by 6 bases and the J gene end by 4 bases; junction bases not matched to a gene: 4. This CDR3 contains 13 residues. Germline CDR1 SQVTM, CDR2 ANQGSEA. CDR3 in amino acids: CSVGTGGSTEAFF. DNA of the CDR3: TGCAGCGTGGGGACAGGGGGATCCACTGAAGCTTTCTTT.

CDR3 residues: CASRGGFTGELFF. CDR3 nucleotides: TGTGCCAGCCGGGGGGGGTTCACCGGGGAGCTGTTTTTT. This sequence joins TRBV2 and TRBJ2-2; 8 bases are shared with TRBD2. The ends lost 8 bases at V and 4 bases at J; junction bases unmatched: 3. Looked up from germline, CDR1 is SNHLY and CDR2 is FYNNEI. CDR3 length: 13 amino acids.

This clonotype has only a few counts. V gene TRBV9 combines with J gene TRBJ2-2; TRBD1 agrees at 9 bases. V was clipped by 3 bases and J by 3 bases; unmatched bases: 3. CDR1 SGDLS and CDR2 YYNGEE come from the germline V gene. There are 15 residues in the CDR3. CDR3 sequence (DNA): TGTGCCAGCAGCGCCGGGACAGGGCACACCGGGGAGCTGTTTTTT. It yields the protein CASSAGTGHTGELFF.

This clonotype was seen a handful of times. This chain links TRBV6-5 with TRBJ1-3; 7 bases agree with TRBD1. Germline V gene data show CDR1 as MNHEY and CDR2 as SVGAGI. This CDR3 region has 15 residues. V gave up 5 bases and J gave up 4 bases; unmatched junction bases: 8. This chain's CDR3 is CASSRNRGTGNTIYF. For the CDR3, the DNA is TGTGCCAGCAGTAGAAACAGGGGTACGGGAAACACCATATATTTT.

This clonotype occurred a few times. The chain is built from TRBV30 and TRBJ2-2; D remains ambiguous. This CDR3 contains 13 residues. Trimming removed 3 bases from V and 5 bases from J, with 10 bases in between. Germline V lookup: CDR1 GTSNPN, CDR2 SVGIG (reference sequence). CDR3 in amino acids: CAWRDRRTGELFF. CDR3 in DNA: TGTGCCTGGAGGGATAGGCGAACCGGGGAGCTGTTTTTT.

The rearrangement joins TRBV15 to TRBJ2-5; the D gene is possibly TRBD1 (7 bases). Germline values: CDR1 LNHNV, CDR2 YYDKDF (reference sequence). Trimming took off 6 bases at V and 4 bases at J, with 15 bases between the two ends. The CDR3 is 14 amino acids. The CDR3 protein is CATRRDRSTETQYF. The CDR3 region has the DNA TGTGCCACCAGGCGGGACAGATCGACAGAGACCCAGTACTTC.

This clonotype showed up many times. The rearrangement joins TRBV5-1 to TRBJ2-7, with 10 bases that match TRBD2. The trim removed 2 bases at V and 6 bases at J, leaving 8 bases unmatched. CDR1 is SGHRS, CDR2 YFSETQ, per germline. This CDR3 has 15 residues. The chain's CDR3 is CASSFVGTSDFEQYF. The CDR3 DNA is TGCGCCAGCAGCTTTGTTGGGACTAGCGATTTCGAGCAGTACTTC.

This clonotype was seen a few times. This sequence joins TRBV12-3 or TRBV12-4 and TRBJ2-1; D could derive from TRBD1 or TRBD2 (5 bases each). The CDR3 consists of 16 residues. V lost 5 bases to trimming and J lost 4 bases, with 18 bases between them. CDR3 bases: TGTGCCAGCAGTACCCGAGGGGTCCAGTTATACAATGAGCAGTTCTTC. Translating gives CASSTRGVQLYNEQFF.

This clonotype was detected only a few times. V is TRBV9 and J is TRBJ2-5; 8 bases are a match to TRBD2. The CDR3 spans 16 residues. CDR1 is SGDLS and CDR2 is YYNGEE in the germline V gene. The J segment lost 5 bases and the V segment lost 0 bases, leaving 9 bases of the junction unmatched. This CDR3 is CASSVGGSGTGETQYF. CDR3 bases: TGTGCCAGCAGCGTAGGAGGTAGCGGGACGGGGGAGACCCAGTACTTC. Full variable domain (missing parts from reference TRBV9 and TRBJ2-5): DSGVTQTPKHLITATGQRVTLRCSPRSGDLSVYWYQQSLDQGLQFLIQYYNGEERAKGNILERFSAQQFPDLHSELNLSSLELGDSALYFCASSVGGSGTGETQYFGPGTRLLVL.

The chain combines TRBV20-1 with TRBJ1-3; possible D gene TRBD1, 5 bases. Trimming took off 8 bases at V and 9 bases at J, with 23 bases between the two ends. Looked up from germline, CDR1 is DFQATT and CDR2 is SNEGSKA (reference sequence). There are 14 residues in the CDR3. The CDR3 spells CSSQVGSAGGTIYF. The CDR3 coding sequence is TGCAGTTCCCAAGTAGGCAGTGCCGGGGGCACCATATATTTT.

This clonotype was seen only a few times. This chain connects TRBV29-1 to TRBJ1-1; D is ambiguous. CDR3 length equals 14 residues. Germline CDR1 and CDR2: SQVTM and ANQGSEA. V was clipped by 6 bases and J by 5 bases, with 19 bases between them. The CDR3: CSVNTAAEGTEAFF. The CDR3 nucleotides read TGCAGCGTCAACACAGCGGCTGAGGGTACTGAAGCTTTCTTT.

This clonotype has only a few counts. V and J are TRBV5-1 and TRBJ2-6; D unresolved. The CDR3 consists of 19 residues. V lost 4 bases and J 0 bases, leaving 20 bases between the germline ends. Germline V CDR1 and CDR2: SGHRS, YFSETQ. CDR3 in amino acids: CASSHLIEAETSGANVLTF. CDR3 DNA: TGCGCCAGCAGCCACCTAATTGAAGCCGAAACCTCTGGGGCCAACGTCCTGACTTTC.

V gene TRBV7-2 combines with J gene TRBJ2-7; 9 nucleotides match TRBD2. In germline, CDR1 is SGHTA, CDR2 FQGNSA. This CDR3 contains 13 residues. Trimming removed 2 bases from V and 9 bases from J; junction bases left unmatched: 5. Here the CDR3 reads CASSLPRLAAQYF. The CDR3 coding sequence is TGTGCCAGCAGCTTACCCCGACTAGCGGCGCAGTACTTC. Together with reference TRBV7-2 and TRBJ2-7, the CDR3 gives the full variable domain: GAGVSQSPSNKVTEKGKDVELRCDPISGHTALYWYRQSLGQGLEFLIYFQGNSAPDKSGLPSDRFSAERTGGSVSTLTIQRTQQEDSAVYLCASSLPRLAAQYFGPGTRLTVT.

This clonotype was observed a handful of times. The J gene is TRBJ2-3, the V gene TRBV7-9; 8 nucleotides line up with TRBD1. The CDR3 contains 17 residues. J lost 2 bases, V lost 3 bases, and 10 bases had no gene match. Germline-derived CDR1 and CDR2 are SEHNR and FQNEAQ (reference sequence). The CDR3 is CASSFLREDRVTDTQYF. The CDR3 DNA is TGTGCCAGCAGCTTTTTAAGGGAGGACAGGGTCACAGATACGCAGTATTTT.

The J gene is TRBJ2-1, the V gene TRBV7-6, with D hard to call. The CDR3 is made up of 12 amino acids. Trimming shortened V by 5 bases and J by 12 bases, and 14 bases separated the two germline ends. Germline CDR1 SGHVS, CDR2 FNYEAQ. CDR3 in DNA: TGTGCCAGCAGCACTACGACACTGAGGCAGTTCTTC. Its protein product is CASSTTTLRQFF. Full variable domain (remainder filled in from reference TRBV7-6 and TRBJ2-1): GAGVSQSPRYKVTKRGQDVALRCDPISGHVSLYWYRQALGQGPEFLTYFNYEAQQDKSGLPNDRFSAERPEGSISTLTIQRTEQRDSAMYRCASSTTTLRQFFGPGTRLTVL.

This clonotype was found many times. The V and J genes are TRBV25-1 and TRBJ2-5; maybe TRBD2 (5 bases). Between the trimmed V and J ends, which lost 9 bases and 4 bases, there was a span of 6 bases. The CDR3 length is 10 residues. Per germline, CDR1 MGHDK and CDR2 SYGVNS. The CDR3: CASEGETQYF. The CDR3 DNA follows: TGTGCCAGTGAGGGAGAGACCCAGTACTTC.

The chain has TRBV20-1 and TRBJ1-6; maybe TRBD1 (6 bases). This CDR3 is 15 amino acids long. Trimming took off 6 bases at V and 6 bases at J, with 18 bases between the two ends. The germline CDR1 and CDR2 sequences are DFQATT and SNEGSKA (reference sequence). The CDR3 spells CSAPPGGQINSPLHF. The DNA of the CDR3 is TGCAGTGCCCCCCCTGGGGGGCAGATTAATTCACCCCTCCACTTT.

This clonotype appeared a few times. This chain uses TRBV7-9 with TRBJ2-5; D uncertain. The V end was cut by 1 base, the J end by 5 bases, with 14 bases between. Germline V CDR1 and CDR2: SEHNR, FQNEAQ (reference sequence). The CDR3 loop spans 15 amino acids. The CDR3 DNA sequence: TGTGCCAGCAGCTTAGTCCGGCCCCAGCCGGAGACCCAGTACTTC. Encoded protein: CASSLVRPQPETQYF.

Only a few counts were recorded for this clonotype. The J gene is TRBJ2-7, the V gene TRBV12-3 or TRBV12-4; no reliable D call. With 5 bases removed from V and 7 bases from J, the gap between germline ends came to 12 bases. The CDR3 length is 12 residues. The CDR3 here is CASSKTGPEQYF. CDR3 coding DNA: TGTGCCAGCAGTAAGACCGGCCCGGAGCAGTACTTC.

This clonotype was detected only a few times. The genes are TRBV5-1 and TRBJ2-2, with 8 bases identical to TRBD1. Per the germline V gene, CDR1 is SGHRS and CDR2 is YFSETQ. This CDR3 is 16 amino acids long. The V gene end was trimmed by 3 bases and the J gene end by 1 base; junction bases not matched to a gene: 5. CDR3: CASSWAGTGNTGELFF. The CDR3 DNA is TGCGCCAGCAGCTGGGCCGGGACAGGGAACACCGGGGAGCTGTTTTTT.

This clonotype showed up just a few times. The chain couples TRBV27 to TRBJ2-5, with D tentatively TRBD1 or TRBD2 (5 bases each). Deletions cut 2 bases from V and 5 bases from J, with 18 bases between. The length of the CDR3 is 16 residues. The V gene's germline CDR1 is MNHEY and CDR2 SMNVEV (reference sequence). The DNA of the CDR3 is TGTGCCAGCAGTTTACGGCCGGGGACGGGTCTGGAGACCCAGTACTTC. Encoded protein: CASSLRPGTGLETQYF.